There are a few counts of the clone carrying this T cell receptor (beta chain). This CDR3 is built from 19 residues. The V gene lost 0 bases and the J gene lost 2 bases, with 23 bases spanning the gap. The germline V gene has CDR1 DFQATT and CDR2 SNEGSKA (reference sequence). The data stem from a study of patients and donors after allogeneic stem cell transplantation. MiXCR, run by TCRdb on the RT-PCR reads, gives a single entry per CDR3 protein. The table shows about 160,000 distinct CDR3 sequences, with about 24% occurring only once. The chain couples TRBV20-1 to TRBJ1-3, with D unclear. Material for sequencing was blood, either unsorted or a sorted T cell fraction (not recorded which). The source is a human donor who was either an allogeneic HSCT recipient or a stem cell or donor lymphocyte infusion donor (not recorded which). It is not recorded whose cells these are; they may come from a transplant donor. The CDR3 region has the DNA TGCAGTGCTAGAGAGACTGTGACACCTCGTCCCGCCACTGGAAACACCATATATTTT. This codes for CSARETVTPRPATGNTIYF.